What follows are 17 T cell receptor beta chains derived from one specimen sequenced in a study of T cells in localized non-small cell lung cancer (dated by TCRdb to about 2020). The library was built by means of the immunoSEQ multiplex PCR assay. Here the immuneACCESS table is served through TCRdb, limited to in-frame sequences with V and J called. Missing clones are a known gap in these copies; in checked studies unresolved V genes cover under half, and the rest lacks a known reason. The sample profile shows tens of thousands of clones; about nine tenths of them were found once. Under 20% of the sample rests with the top ten. The sequenced sample was peripheral blood mononuclear cells, obtained before any cancer treatment. The source of these receptors is a man aged 40 to 70 with stage III lung adenocarcinoma.

This rearrangement joins TRBV10-2 to TRBJ1-1; D is undetermined. The CDR3 is 12 amino acids. Germline CDR1 reads WSHSY; CDR2 reads SAAADI. Trimming took off 3 bases at V and 1 base at J, with 3 bases between the two ends. Here the CDR3 DNA reads TGCGCCAGCAGTGACAGGAACACTGAAGCTTTCTTT. This codes for CASSDRNTEAFF.

The chain links TRBV11-3 to TRBJ2-7, with D tentatively TRBD1 (5 bases). The CDR3 runs 14 residues. V was shortened by 5 bases and J by 2 bases, with 13 bases between the two germline ends. The germline gives CDR1 SGHNT, CDR2 YENEEA. This CDR3 reads CASSRPTDTYEQYF. As DNA, the CDR3 is TGTGCCAGCAGCCGACCGACAGATACCTACGAGCAGTACTTC.

J is TRBJ2-7 and V is TRBV7-2, with D tentatively TRBD2 (5 bases). Germline values: CDR1 SGHTA, CDR2 FQGNSA. This CDR3 is built from 15 residues. Trimming removed 4 bases from V and 7 bases from J, with 20 bases in between. Written as DNA, the CDR3 is TGTGCCAGCAGCTCATTCGGGTCGGGGTTAACGGAGCAGTACTTC. Translation: CASSSFGSGLTEQYF.

The chain carries TRBV5-5 and TRBJ1-2, with D tentatively TRBD1 (6 bases). Germline V gene data show CDR1 as SGHKS and CDR2 as YYEKEE (reference sequence). Trimming took 0 bases from V and 8 from J, leaving 17 bases between them. The CDR3 loop spans 15 amino acids. The CDR3 bases are TGTGCCAGCAGCTTGGGGACAGACAACGGACGAGGCTACACCTTC. Its translation is CASSLGTDNGRGYTF.

This clone was observed once. J is TRBJ2-2 and V is TRBV11-2; no reliable D call. The CDR3 spans 13 residues. Trimming removed 5 bases at V and 4 bases at J, with 8 bases between. Germline CDR1 is SGHAT and CDR2 is FQNNGV. The CDR3 DNA is TGTGCCAGCAGCGAGGTCGGCACCGGGGAGCTGTTTTTT. Its protein product is CASSEVGTGELFF.

The chain couples TRBV5-1 to TRBJ2-6; D gene unclear. Between the trimmed V and J ends, which lost 0 bases and 4 bases, there was a span of 8 bases. The CDR3 length is 15 residues. Germline CDR1 SGHRS, CDR2 YFSETQ. CDR3 protein: CASSLEGPGANVLTF. In DNA form, the CDR3 reads TGCGCCAGCAGCTTGGAGGGTCCCGGGGCCAACGTCCTGACTTTC.

This chain links TRBV6-1 with TRBJ2-3, with no clear D. Germline V gives CDR1 MNHNS, CDR2 SASEGT. Trimming shortened V by 3 bases and J by 0 bases, and 10 bases separated the two germline ends. The CDR3 runs 15 residues. The DNA of the CDR3 is TGTGCCAGCAGTGATAGACACCGAAGCACAGATACGCAGTATTTT. Its translation: CASSDRHRSTDTQYF.

This clone was seen once. The V gene is TRBV6-4, the J gene TRBJ2-1; maybe TRBD2 (6 bases). This CDR3 has 16 amino acids. Germline assignment: CDR1 MRHNA and CDR2 SNTAGT. Trimming cost V 4 bases and J 5 bases, with 18 bases left between them. The CDR3 DNA sequence: TGTGCCAGCAGTGCCTCGGGGGTTGAGCCTAACAATGAGCAGTTCTTC. It codes for CASSASGVEPNNEQFF.

Judged by abundance, this clone is medium-sized. This rearrangement joins TRBV11-3 to TRBJ1-2, with 7 bases fitting TRBD1. The CDR3 consists of 15 residues. The germline V gene has CDR1 SGHNT and CDR2 YENEEA. The V segment lost 5 bases and the J segment 0 bases; nucleotides outside the gene matches: 6. CDR3: CASSEWDSANYGYTF. CDR3 DNA: TGTGCCAGCAGCGAATGGGACAGTGCTAACTATGGCTACACCTTC.

The count of this clone is one. V gene TRBV19 combines with J gene TRBJ2-5; D uncertain. With 8 bases removed from V and 1 base from J, the gap between germline ends came to 11 bases. The CDR3 covers 13 residues. Germline values: CDR1 LNHDA, CDR2 SQIVND (reference sequence). The CDR3, as DNA: TGTGCCAGTCGTCGGCAGGCCCAAGAGACCCAGTACTTC. This encodes CASRRQAQETQYF.

The chain couples TRBV7-2 to TRBJ2-1; perhaps TRBD2 as D (6 bases). In germline, CDR1 is SGHTA, CDR2 FQGNSA. This CDR3 contains 14 residues. Trimming removed 6 bases at V and 9 bases at J, with 18 bases between. The CDR3 reads CASSSLRGNSEQFF. For the CDR3, the DNA is TGTGCCAGCAGTTCATTACGGGGGAACAGTGAGCAGTTCTTC. The variable domain in full, completed from reference TRBV7-2 and TRBJ2-1, reads GAGVSQSPSNKVTEKGKDVELRCDPISGHTALYWYRQSLGQGLEFLIYFQGNSAPDKSGLPSDRFSAERTGGSVSTLTIQRTQQEDSAVYLCASSSLRGNSEQFFGPGTRLTVL.

The chain employs TRBV6-1 and TRBJ2-4; D perhaps matches TRBD2 (6 bases). There are 16 residues in the CDR3. The ends were cut back, 0 bases at V and 1 base at J, with 10 bases in the middle. CDR1 MNHNS and CDR2 SASEGT come from the germline V gene. In DNA, the CDR3 is TGTGCCAGCAGTGAAGCGCCCCGGGGGGCCAAAAACATTCAGTACTTC. Its translation: CASSEAPRGAKNIQYF.

The chain combines TRBV28 with TRBJ2-5, with TRBD1 matching over 12 bases. Germline V lookup: CDR1 MDHEN, CDR2 SYDVKM. V shed 3 bases, J shed 5 bases, and the junction held 7 bases outside the gene matches. The CDR3 has 16 amino acids. The DNA of the CDR3 is TGTGCCAGCAGTTTGGCCGGGACAGGGGGCGAGGAGACCCAGTACTTC. Protein sequence: CASSLAGTGGEETQYF.

This clone appeared a single time. The chain is built from TRBV7-9 and TRBJ1-1, with no clear D. The CDR3 covers 14 residues. The germline CDR1 and CDR2 sequences are SEHNR and FQNEAQ (reference sequence). Trimming removed 10 bases at V and 5 bases at J, with 20 bases between. CDR3 DNA sequence: TGTGCCACGAGGCAGTTTGGCCAGGATACTGAAGCTTTCTTT. Its translation: CATRQFGQDTEAFF.

The gene calls are TRBV15 and TRBJ2-7; D uncertain. The CDR3 has 14 amino acids. V was trimmed by 0 bases and J by 2 bases, leaving 8 bases between them. Germline V CDR1 and CDR2: LNHNV, YYDKDF (reference sequence). CDR3 residues: CATSRDRLTYEQYF. The CDR3 DNA sequence: TGTGCCACCAGCAGAGATCGCCTTACCTACGAGCAGTACTTC. The whole variable domain, filled in from reference TRBV15 and TRBJ2-7, reads DAMVIQNPRYQVTQFGKPVTLSCSQTLNHNVMYWYQQKSSQAPKLLFHYYDKDFNNEADTPDNFQSRRPNTSFCFLDIRSPGLGDTAMYLCATSRDRLTYEQYFGPGTRLTVT.

This clone occurred once. The genes are TRBV6-6 and TRBJ2-7; 7 bases agree with TRBD2. From germline, CDR1 is MNHNY and CDR2 SVGAGI (reference sequence). Unmatched junction bases numbered 5, after V lost 7 bases and J lost 2 bases. This CDR3 has 13 residues. CDR3 bases: TGTGCCAGCACCGGGGACTACCCCTACGAGCAGTACTTC. It codes for CASTGDYPYEQYF.

Here the CDR3 DNA reads TGCAGCGTTGAAAGGAGGGTTGGCGGCGAGCAGTACTTC. Translated: CSVERRVGGEQYF. The chain couples TRBV29-1 to TRBJ2-7, with a weak D call TRBD2 (6 bases). Germline CDR1 SQVTM, CDR2 ANQGSEA. The ends were cut back, 2 bases at V and 6 bases at J, with 14 bases in the middle. The CDR3 is made up of 13 amino acids.